The rows below give T cell receptor beta chains drawn from one sample of a study of cytomegalovirus exposure and HLA in healthy donors. The repertoire was sequenced with immunoSEQ multiplex PCR; TCRdb's copy has only in-frame clones and lacks some. Counted here are 180,000 or so clones, more than 70% occurring once; the ten biggest clones make up roughly 7.1%. The sequenced sample was PBMCs. The origin of the receptors is a middle-aged woman in good health and CMV-seropositive. The CDR3 runs from the conserved cysteine through the conserved F or W. Each record gives: V gene, D gene, J gene, CDR3 length, clone size, CDR3 DNA, CDR3 protein. A D gene is named only where the DNA matches it firmly. A clone size is listed for some rows: how often the clone was seen (once, few, many), or a class if it is expanded.

>TRBV18|.|TRBJ1-3|19|.
TGTGCCAGCTCACCACTTAGTTCAGGCAGCCTCCACTCTGGAAACACCATATATTTT
CASSPLSSGSLHSGNTIYF
>TRBV7-9|TRBD2|TRBJ2-3|16|.
TGTGCCAGCAGCCCAAGGGGGACTAGGCTGTCGGATACGCAGTATTTT
CASSPRGTRLSDTQYF
>TRBV10-3|TRBD1|TRBJ2-7|19|.
TGTGCCATCAGTGAGTCGAGACAGGGGGCGCCCGGGGATACCTACGAGCAGTACTTC
CAISESRQGAPGDTYEQYF
>TRBV4-1|TRBD2|TRBJ2-2|18|.
TGCGCCAGCAGCCCTAAGGGACTAGCGGGAGGACACACCGGGGAGCTGTTTTTT
CASSPKGLAGGHTGELFF
>TRBV27|TRBD2|TRBJ2-7|15|.
TGTGCCAGCAGTTTCAAACTAGCGCATACCTACGAGCAGTACTTC
CASSFKLAHTYEQYF
>TRBV5-4|TRBD2|TRBJ2-5|16|.
TGTGCCAGCAGCGTGGGACTAGCGGGGGACGGGGAGACCCAGTACTTC
CASSVGLAGDGETQYF
>TRBV6-5|.|TRBJ2-7|12|once
TGTGCCAGCAGCTCCGGGTCCTACGAGCAGTACTTC
CASSSGSYEQYF
>TRBV5-4|TRBD2|TRBJ2-1|16|.
TGTGCCAGCAGCTTGAATGCGGGACTAGCGGGAGTGGAGCAGTTCTTC
CASSLNAGLAGVEQFF
>TRBV28|.|TRBJ1-2|14|.
TGTGCCAGCTCGACCGGGACTCCTAACTATGGCTACACCTTC
CASSTGTPNYGYTF
>TRBV15|.|TRBJ1-3|16|.
TGTGCCACCAGCAGAGCAGGCAGCTACTCTGGAAACACCATATATTTT
CATSRAGSYSGNTIYF
>TRBV28|.|TRBJ2-5|13|once
TGTGCCAGCAGTAAAGGGGCAGGGGAGACCCAGTACTTC
CASSKGAGETQYF
>TRBV30|TRBD2|TRBJ2-1|17|.
TGTGCCTGGAGTTTACGGACTAGCGGGAGGGGTTATAATGAGCAGTTCTTC
CAWSLRTSGRGYNEQFF
>TRBV7-9|.|TRBJ2-7|13|few
TGTGCCAGCAGCTTACCCGTCAGGGGCGAGCAGTACTTC
CASSLPVRGEQYF
>TRBV6-1|.|TRBJ1-1|14|.
TGTGCCAGCAGTGAAGGTCCGGTGAACACTGAAGCTTTCTTT
CASSEGPVNTEAFF
>TRBV15|TRBD2|TRBJ2-3|16|once
TGTGCCACCAGCAGAGATGGCGGGACTAGCGGGTATACGCAGTATTTT
CATSRDGGTSGYTQYF
>TRBV6-6|TRBD2|TRBJ2-3|15|few
TGTGCCAGCAGTAACGGACTAGCGGGAGCAGATACGCAGTATTTT
CASSNGLAGADTQYF
>TRBV4-1|.|TRBJ2-7|15|.
TGCGCCAGCAGCCAAGCACCCGGGGTGACCTACGAGCAGTACTTC
CASSQAPGVTYEQYF
>TRBV6-1|.|TRBJ1-2|16|.
TGTGCCAGCAGTGAAGCTCGCAGGTATTCTAACTATGGCTACACCTTC
CASSEARRYSNYGYTF
>TRBV28|TRBD2|TRBJ2-7|15|.
TGTGCCAGCAACCCAAGACTAGCGGGTACCTACGAGCAGTACTTC
CASNPRLAGTYEQYF
>TRBV30|.|TRBJ2-7|14|.
TGTGCCTGGAGTGTGGGCAGGGACACCTACGAGCAGTACTTC
CAWSVGRDTYEQYF
>TRBV5-6|TRBD1|TRBJ1-2|13|.
TGTGCCAGCAGTCGGGACAGGGGACATGGCTACACCTTC
CASSRDRGHGYTF
>TRBV2|.|TRBJ1-5|15|few
TGTGCCAGCAGGATAGGGGGTTATGGCAATCAGCCCCAGCATTTT
CASRIGGYGNQPQHF
>TRBV19|TRBD1|TRBJ1-1|16|.
TGTGCCAGTAGTGGACAGGGGGCAAGGACTCGGACTGAAGCTTTCTTT
CASSGQGARTRTEAFF
>TRBV7-3|.|TRBJ2-7|16|.
TGTGCCAGCAGCTTAATGGGAGGGGGGATAAGCAACGAGCAGTACTTC
CASSLMGGGISNEQYF
>TRBV7-2|TRBD1|TRBJ1-1|16|.
TGTGCCAGCAGCTTAAGGGGACAGGGGGGGAACACTGAAGCTTTCTTT
CASSLRGQGGNTEAFF
>TRBV6-1|.|TRBJ1-5|16|.
TGTGCCAGCAGTGAGTATTTACAGGGAAGCAATCAGCCCCAGCATTTT
CASSEYLQGSNQPQHF
>TRBV5-1|.|TRBJ1-6|14|.
TGCGCCAGCAGCTTGGTAGGGACAAATTCACCCCTCCACTTT
CASSLVGTNSPLHF
>TRBV7-2|.|TRBJ2-7|13|.
TGTGCCAGCAGCTGGGGAGAACTACTTGCGCAGTACTTC
CASSWGELLAQYF
>TRBV5-4|.|TRBJ2-5|14|.
TGTGCCAGCAGCTTGGGGACAGTCCAAGAGACTCAGTACTTC
CASSLGTVQETQYF